This T cell receptor (beta chain) was sequenced in a study of T cells in localized non-small cell lung cancer. Study-wide results and limits: Higher adjacent-lung clonality was associated with shorter survival. It remains possible that heterogeneity exists, since only one tumor region was sequenced. It was uninvolved adjacent lung that showed the highest T cell clonality, exceeding tumor. There were a median roughly 60 of the top 100 tumor clones appearing in adjacent lung.

Germline CDR1 MGHDK, CDR2 SYGVNS. V lost 2 bases to trimming and J lost 8 bases, with 7 bases between them. The CDR3 consists of 12 residues. The data were produced by immunoSEQ multiplex PCR, yet TCRdb's version contains in-frame clones alone and is incomplete. The repertoire holds just under 30,000 clones, 80% to 90% seen once, with about 9.4% in the top ten. The table lists this clone with a count of one. Its antigen is unidentified. The source was peripheral blood, collected before any cancer treatment. This sequence was found in a woman aged 40 to 75 with stage I lung adenocarcinoma. The V and J genes are TRBV25-1 and TRBJ2-4; D unresolved. The CDR3: CASSEMGYIQYF. The CDR3 region has the DNA TGTGCCAGCAGTGAAATGGGATACATTCAGTACTTC.